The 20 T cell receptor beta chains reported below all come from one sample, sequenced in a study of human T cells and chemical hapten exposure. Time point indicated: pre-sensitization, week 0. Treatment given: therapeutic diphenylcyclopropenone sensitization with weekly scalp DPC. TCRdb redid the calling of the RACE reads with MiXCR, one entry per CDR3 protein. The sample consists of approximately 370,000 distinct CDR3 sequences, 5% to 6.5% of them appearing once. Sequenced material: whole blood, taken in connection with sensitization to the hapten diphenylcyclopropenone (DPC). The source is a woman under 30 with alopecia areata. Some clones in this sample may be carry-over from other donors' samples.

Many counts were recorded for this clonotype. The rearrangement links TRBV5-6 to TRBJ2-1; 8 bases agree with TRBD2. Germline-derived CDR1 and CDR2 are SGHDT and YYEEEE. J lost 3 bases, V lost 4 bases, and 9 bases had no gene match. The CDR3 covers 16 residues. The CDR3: CASSRGLAGIYNEQFF. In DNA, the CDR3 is TGTGCCAGCAGCCGAGGATTAGCGGGGATCTACAATGAGCAGTTCTTC.

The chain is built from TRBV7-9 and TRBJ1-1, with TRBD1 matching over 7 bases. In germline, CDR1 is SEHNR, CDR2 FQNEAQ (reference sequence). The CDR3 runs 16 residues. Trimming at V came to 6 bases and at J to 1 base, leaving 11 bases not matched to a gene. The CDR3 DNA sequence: TGTGCCAGCAGATATAGGGACAGCCCCCCGAACACTGAAGCTTTCTTT. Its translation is CASRYRDSPPNTEAFF.

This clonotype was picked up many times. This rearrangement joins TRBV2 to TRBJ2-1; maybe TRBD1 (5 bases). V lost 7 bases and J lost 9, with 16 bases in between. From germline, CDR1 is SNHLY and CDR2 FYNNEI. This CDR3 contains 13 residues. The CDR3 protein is CASTLGWGGEQFF. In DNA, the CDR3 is TGTGCCAGCACGTTGGGGTGGGGCGGTGAGCAGTTCTTC.

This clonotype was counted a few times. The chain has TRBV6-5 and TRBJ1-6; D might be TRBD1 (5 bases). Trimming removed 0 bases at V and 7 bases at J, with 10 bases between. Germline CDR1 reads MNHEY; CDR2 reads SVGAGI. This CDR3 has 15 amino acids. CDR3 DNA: TGTGCCAGCAGTTACTCCGGGACGCACAATTCACCCCTCCACTTT. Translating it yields CASSYSGTHNSPLHF.

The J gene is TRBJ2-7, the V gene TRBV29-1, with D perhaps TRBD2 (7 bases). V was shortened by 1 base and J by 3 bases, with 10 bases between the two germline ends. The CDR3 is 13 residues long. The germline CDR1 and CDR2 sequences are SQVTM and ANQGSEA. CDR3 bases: TGCAGCGTTGAAGCGGGGGGCGGCTACGAGCAGTACTTC. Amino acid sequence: CSVEAGGGYEQYF.

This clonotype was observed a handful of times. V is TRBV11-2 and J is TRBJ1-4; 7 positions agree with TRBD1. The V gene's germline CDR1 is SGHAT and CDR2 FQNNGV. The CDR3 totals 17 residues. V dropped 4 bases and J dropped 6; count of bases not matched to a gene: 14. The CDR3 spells CASSSYDPGQFDEKLFF. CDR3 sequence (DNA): TGTGCCAGCAGCTCGTATGATCCGGGACAGTTTGATGAAAAACTGTTTTTT.

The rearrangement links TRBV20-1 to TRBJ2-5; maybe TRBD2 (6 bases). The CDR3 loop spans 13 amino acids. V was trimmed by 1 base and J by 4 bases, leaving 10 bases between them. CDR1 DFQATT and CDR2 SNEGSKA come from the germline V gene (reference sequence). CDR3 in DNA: TGCAGTGCTAGAGTTGCGGGGTCAGAGACCCAGTACTTC. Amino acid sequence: CSARVAGSETQYF.

CDR3 protein: CASSFPTENSPLHF. In DNA form, the CDR3 reads TGTGCCAGCAGTTTTCCGACTGAGAATTCACCCCTCCACTTT. The chain joins TRBV27 to TRBJ1-6; D ambiguous. The CDR3 runs 14 residues. V shed 3 bases and J shed 7 bases, with 10 bases lying between them. Looked up from germline, CDR1 is MNHEY and CDR2 is SMNVEV (reference sequence).

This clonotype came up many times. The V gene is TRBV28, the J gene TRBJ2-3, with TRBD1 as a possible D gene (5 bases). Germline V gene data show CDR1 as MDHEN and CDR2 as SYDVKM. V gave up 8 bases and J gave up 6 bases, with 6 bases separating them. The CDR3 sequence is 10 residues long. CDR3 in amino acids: CASAGDTQYF. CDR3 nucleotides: TGTGCCAGCGCAGGGGATACGCAGTATTTT.

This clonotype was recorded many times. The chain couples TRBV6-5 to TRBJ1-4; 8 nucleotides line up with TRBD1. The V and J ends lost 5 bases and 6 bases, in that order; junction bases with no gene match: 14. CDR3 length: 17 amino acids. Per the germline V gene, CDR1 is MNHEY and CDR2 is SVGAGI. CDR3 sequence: CASSRLSTGGPYEKLFF. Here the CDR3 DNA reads TGTGCCAGCAGTCGACTTTCTACAGGGGGTCCCTATGAAAAACTGTTTTTT.

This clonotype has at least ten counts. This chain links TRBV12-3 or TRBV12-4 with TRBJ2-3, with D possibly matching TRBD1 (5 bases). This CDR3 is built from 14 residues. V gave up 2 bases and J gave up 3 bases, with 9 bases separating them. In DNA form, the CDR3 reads TGTGCCAGCAGTTTACGCCAGGGAACAGATACGCAGTATTTT. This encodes CASSLRQGTDTQYF.

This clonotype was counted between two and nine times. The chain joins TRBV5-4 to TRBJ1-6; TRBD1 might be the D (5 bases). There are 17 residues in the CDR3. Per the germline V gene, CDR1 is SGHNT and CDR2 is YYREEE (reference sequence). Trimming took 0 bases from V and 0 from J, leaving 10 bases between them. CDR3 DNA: TGTGCCAGCAGCTTGGCCAGGGAGAGCTCCTATAATTCACCCCTCCACTTT. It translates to CASSLARESSYNSPLHF.

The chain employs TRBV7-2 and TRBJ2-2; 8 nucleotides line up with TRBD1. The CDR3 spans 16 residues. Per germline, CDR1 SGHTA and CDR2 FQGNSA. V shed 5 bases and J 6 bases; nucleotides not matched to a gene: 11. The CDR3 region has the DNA TGTGCCAGCAGCCCGTGGACAGGGTTGGGGGCCGGGGAGCTGTTTTTT. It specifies CASSPWTGLGAGELFF.

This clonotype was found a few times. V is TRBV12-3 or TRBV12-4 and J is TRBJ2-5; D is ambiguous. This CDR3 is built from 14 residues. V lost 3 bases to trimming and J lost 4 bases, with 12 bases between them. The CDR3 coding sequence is TGTGCCAGCAGTTTTCCTGGGGATGGAGAGACCCAGTACTTC. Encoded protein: CASSFPGDGETQYF.

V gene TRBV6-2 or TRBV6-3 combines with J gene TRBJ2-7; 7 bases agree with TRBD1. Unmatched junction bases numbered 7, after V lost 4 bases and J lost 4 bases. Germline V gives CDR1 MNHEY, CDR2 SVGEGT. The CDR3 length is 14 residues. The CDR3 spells CASSLQGMEYEQYF. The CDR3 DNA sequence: TGTGCCAGCAGTTTACAGGGGATGGAATACGAGCAGTACTTC.

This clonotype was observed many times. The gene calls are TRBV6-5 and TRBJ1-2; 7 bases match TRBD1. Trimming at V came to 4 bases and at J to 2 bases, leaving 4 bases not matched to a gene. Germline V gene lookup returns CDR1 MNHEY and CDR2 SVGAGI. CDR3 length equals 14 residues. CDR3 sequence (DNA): TGTGCCAGCAGTTTGACAGGGATCAACTATGGCTACACCTTC. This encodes CASSLTGINYGYTF.

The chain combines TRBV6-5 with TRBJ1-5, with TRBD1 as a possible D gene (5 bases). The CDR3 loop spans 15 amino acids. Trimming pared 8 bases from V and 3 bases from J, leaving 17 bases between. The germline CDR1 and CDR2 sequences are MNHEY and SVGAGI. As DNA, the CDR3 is TGTGCCAGCCGCGAAACAGGCTTACCCAATCAGCCCCAGCATTTT. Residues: CASRETGLPNQPQHF.

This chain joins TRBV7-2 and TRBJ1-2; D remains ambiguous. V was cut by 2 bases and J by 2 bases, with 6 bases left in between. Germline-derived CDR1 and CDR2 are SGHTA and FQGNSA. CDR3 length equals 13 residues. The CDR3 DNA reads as TGTGCCAGCAGCTTACAGTCAAACTATGGCTACACCTTC. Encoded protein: CASSLQSNYGYTF. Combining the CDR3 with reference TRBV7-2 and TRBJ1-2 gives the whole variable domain GAGVSQSPSNKVTEKGKDVELRCDPISGHTALYWYRQSLGQGLEFLIYFQGNSAPDKSGLPSDRFSAERTGGSVSTLTIQRTQQEDSAVYLCASSLQSNYGYTFGSGTRLTVV.

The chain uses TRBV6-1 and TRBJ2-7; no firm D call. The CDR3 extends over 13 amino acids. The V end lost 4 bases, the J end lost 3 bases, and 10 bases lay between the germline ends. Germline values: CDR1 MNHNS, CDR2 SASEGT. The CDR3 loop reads CASSGPGDYEQYF. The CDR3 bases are TGTGCCAGCAGTGGACCCGGAGACTACGAGCAGTACTTC.

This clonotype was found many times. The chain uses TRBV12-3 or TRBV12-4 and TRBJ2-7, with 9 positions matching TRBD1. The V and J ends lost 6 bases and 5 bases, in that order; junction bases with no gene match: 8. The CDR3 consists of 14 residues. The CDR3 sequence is CASSGTGLSHEQYF. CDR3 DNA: TGTGCCAGCAGCGGGACAGGGCTGTCCCACGAGCAGTACTTC.